Listed below are T cell receptor beta chains from one sample, sequenced in a study of T cells in Graves' hyperthyroidism and ophthalmopathy. TCRdb used MiXCR to reprocess the multiplex PCR reads, holding one entry per CDR3 protein. The sample consists of some 620,000 distinct CDR3 sequences, 15% to 20% of them appearing once. The sequenced material came from blood. The receptor source for this set is a young woman with Graves' hyperthyroidism. CDR3s include the opening cysteine and the closing phenylalanine or tryptophan. A D gene is named only where the DNA matches it firmly. Expanded clones get a size class; other rows say once, few or many, or leave the size out.

>few|TRBV6-2/TRBV6-3|18|TRBD2|TRBJ2-3
CASSSGLAGGMSTDTQYF
TGTGCCAGCAGTTCCGGACTAGCGGGAGGCATGAGCACAGATACGCAGTATTTT
>once|TRBV20-1|15|TRBD1|TRBJ1-5
CSAKDRDFSNQPQHF
TGCAGTGCTAAAGACAGGGACTTTAGCAATCAGCCCCAGCATTTT
>-|TRBV13|14|TRBD2|TRBJ2-7
CASRRSGTGYEQYF
TGTGCCAGCAGACGTAGCGGGACGGGATACGAGCAGTACTTC
>many|TRBV10-3|14|TRBD1|TRBJ1-1
CAISFRGRDTEAFF
TGTGCCATCAGTTTCAGGGGGCGCGACACTGAAGCTTTCTTT
>-|TRBV24-1|16|TRBD2|TRBJ2-4
CATSLPSLAGEGIQYF
TGTGCCACCAGTCTGCCCTCGCTAGCGGGAGAAGGCATTCAGTACTTC
>few|TRBV2|15|-|TRBJ2-7
CASSDFAGRGYEQYF
TGTGCCAGCAGTGATTTTGCAGGGAGAGGCTACGAGCAGTACTTC
>-|TRBV11-2|15|TRBD2|TRBJ2-1
CASSFAGLAGGRQFF
TGTGCCAGCAGCTTCGCGGGACTAGCGGGAGGGCGACAGTTCTTC
>few|TRBV18|14|-|TRBJ2-7
CASSPISDSYEQYF
TGTGCCAGCTCACCCATAAGTGACTCCTACGAGCAGTACTTC
>many|TRBV12-3/TRBV12-4|14|TRBD2|TRBJ2-7
CASSPTGLVNEQYF
TGTGCCAGCAGTCCTACCGGACTAGTAAACGAGCAGTACTTC
>many|TRBV7-6|12|-|TRBJ2-3
CASSHRADTQYF
TGTGCCAGCAGCCACAGGGCGGATACGCAGTATTTT
>few|TRBV7-9|15|-|TRBJ2-1
CASSSSRNVGDEQFF
TGTGCCAGCAGCTCCTCAAGAAACGTAGGGGATGAGCAGTTCTTC
>many|TRBV6-1|13|TRBD2|TRBJ2-1
CASTLAGGNEQFF
TGTGCCAGCACATTAGCGGGAGGGAATGAGCAGTTCTTC
>few|TRBV5-6|14|TRBD1|TRBJ1-2
CASSWAGTGYGYTF
TGTGCCAGCAGCTGGGCCGGGACAGGCTATGGCTACACCTTC
>many|TRBV15|17|TRBD2|TRBJ2-3
CATSKPTSGNSGDTQYF
TGTGCCACCAGCAAACCAACTAGCGGGAACTCCGGAGATACGCAGTATTTT
>many|TRBV2|14|-|TRBJ2-7
CASSEARQTYEQYF
TGTGCCAGCAGTGAAGCTAGACAGACCTACGAGCAGTACTTC
>many|TRBV11-2|18|TRBD2|TRBJ2-1
CASSPAPSGRAFYNEQFF
TGTGCCAGCAGCCCAGCCCCCAGCGGGAGGGCCTTCTACAATGAGCAGTTCTTC
>few|TRBV27|15|-|TRBJ2-5
CASSLFRGAKETQYF
TGTGCCAGCAGTTTATTCCGAGGCGCCAAAGAGACCCAGTACTTC
>many|TRBV5-1|15|TRBD1|TRBJ2-1
CASSPGQGLRNEQFF
TGCGCCAGCAGCCCCGGACAGGGTTTACGGAATGAGCAGTTCTTC
>-|TRBV11-3|15|TRBD2|TRBJ2-1
CASSPQGRGGNEQFF
TGTGCCAGCAGCCCCCAGGGACGGGGAGGGAATGAGCAGTTCTTC
>many|TRBV29-1|16|TRBD1|TRBJ2-3
CSVTGTGRTSTDTQYF
TGCAGCGTTACAGGGACAGGGCGTACTAGCACAGATACGCAGTATTTT